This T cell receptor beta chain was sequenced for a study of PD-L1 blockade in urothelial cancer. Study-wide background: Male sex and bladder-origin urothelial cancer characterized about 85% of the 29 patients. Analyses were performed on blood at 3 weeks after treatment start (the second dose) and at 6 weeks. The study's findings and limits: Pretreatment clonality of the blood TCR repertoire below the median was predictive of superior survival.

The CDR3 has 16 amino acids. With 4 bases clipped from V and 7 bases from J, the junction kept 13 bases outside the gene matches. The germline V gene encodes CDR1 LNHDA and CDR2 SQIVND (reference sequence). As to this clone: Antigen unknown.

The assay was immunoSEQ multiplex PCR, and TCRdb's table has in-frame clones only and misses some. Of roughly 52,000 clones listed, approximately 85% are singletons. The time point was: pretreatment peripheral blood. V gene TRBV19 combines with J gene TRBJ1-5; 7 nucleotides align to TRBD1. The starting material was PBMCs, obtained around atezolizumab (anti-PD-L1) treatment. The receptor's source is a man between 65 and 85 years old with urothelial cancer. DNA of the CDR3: TGTGCCAGTAGTAAGGGACAGTCTCGGTGGGAACAGCCCCAGCATTTT. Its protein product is CASSKGQSRWEQPQHF. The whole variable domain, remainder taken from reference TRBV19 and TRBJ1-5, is DGGITQSPKYLFRKEGQNVTLSCEQNLNHDAMYWYRQDPGQGLRLIYYSQIVNDFQKGDIAEGYSVSREKKESFPLTVTSAQKNPTAFYLCASSKGQSRWEQPQHFGDGTRLSIL.